These T cell receptor beta chains were read from a single sample in a study of graft-versus-host responses after intestinal transplantation. These receptors' targets are unknown. The method was immunoSEQ multiplex PCR; TCRdb's version includes in-frame clones alone and lacks a portion of them. Counted here are approximately 100,000 clones, approximately 84% occurring once; the ten biggest clones make up approximately 0.97%. The sample here was unstimulated CD4+ T cells sorted from spleen or lymph node cells, taken before intestinal transplant. These receptors all come from a human donor who received an intestinal transplant. CDR3s include the opening cysteine and the closing phenylalanine or tryptophan. Each record gives: J gene, D gene, clone size, V gene, CDR3 DNA, CDR3 protein. A D gene is named only where the DNA matches it firmly. Clone sizes are given selectively: once, few, many, or a class where the clone is expanded.

J: TRBJ2-5
D: TRBD2
size: NA
V: TRBV5-1
DNA: TGCGCCAGCAGGGTTGGCGGGGGGGGCCAAGAGACCCAGTACTTC
CDR3: CASRVGGGGQETQYF

J: TRBJ1-1
D: NA
size: NA
V: TRBV10-3
DNA: TGTGCCATCAGCCCACTACAGGTCGGGAACACTGAAGCTTTCTTT
CDR3: CAISPLQVGNTEAFF

J: TRBJ2-7
D: TRBD1
size: NA
V: TRBV7-2
DNA: TGTGCCAGCAGCAGGGACAGGACGACCTACGAGCAGTACTTC
CDR3: CASSRDRTTYEQYF

J: TRBJ2-3
D: TRBD1
size: NA
V: TRBV13
DNA: TGTGCCAGCAGCTTGCGACAGGGTGGAGCAGATACGCAGTATTTT
CDR3: CASSLRQGGADTQYF

J: TRBJ2-3
D: NA
size: NA
V: TRBV11-2
DNA: TGTGCCAGCAGCTTGGGGGGCACAGATACGCAGTATTTT
CDR3: CASSLGGTDTQYF

J: TRBJ2-7
D: TRBD1
size: NA
V: TRBV5-1
DNA: TGCGCCAGCAGCTTGGCCCCTCCCGGGACAGGCTACGAGCAGTACTTC
CDR3: CASSLAPPGTGYEQYF

J: TRBJ2-7
D: TRBD2
size: NA
V: TRBV5-5
DNA: TGTGCCAGCAGCGCCGGGACTAGCGGGACCTACGAGCAGTACTTC
CDR3: CASSAGTSGTYEQYF

J: TRBJ2-7
D: NA
size: NA
V: TRBV29-1
DNA: TGCAGCGTTCGGGGGCTCCACTCCCACGAGCAGTACTTC
CDR3: CSVRGLHSHEQYF

J: TRBJ2-1
D: NA
size: NA
V: TRBV15
DNA: TGTGCCACCAGCAGACGGGGGACCAATGAGCAGTTCTTC
CDR3: CATSRRGTNEQFF

J: TRBJ1-5
D: TRBD1
size: NA
V: TRBV5-1
DNA: TGCGCCAGCAGCTTGCAGGGGGCAATTAATCAGCCCCAGCATTTT
CDR3: CASSLQGAINQPQHF

J: TRBJ2-2
D: TRBD2
size: NA
V: TRBV5-6
DNA: TGTGCCAGCAGCTTGCTTAGCGGGGGGAACACCGGGGAGCTGTTTTTT
CDR3: CASSLLSGGNTGELFF

J: TRBJ2-3
D: NA
size: NA
V: TRBV5-1
DNA: TGCGCCAGCAGCTTGGCCCGTCTGATTTTAGATACGCAGTATTTT
CDR3: CASSLARLILDTQYF

J: TRBJ2-1
D: NA
size: NA
V: TRBV2
DNA: TGTGCCAGCAGTGAAAATCGGTGGCTTACTGAGCAGTTCTTC
CDR3: CASSENRWLTEQFF

J: TRBJ2-5
D: TRBD1
size: NA
V: TRBV9
DNA: TGTGCCAGCAGCGTAGGTGACAGGGTAGTGGGAGAGACCCAGTACTTC
CDR3: CASSVGDRVVGETQYF

J: TRBJ2-4
D: NA
size: NA
V: TRBV7-5
DNA: TGTGTCAGAAGCCCAGGGCCGGACATCCTAGCCAAAAACATTCAGTACTTC
CDR3: CVRSPGPDILAKNIQYF

J: TRBJ1-3
D: NA
size: few
V: TRBV6-5
DNA: TGTGCCAGCAGTGAAGCGGACACCATATATTTT
CDR3: CASSEADTIYF

J: TRBJ2-3
D: NA
size: NA
V: TRBV5-4
DNA: TGTGCCAGCAGCCGCGGGGAGTCTAGCACAGATACGCAGTATTTT
CDR3: CASSRGESSTDTQYF

J: TRBJ2-7
D: TRBD2
size: NA
V: TRBV10-2
DNA: TGCGCCATAAGACTAGCGGGAGGGCCTGACGAGCAGTACTTC
CDR3: CAIRLAGGPDEQYF

J: TRBJ2-1
D: TRBD2
size: NA
V: TRBV6-5
DNA: TGTGCCAGCAGATTCCTAAGCGGGAAGCAGTTCTTC
CDR3: CASRFLSGKQFF

J: TRBJ1-4
D: NA
size: NA
V: TRBV7-2
DNA: TGTGCCAGCAGACCTCACGAAAATAATGAAAAACTGTTTTTT
CDR3: CASRPHENNEKLFF

J: TRBJ2-5
D: NA
size: NA
V: TRBV5-1
DNA: TGCGCCAGCAGCTTGGAGGGAGAGACCCAGTACTTC
CDR3: CASSLEGETQYF

J: TRBJ1-1
D: NA
size: NA
V: TRBV5-5
DNA: TGTGCCAGCAGCTGGGACGGGGGGAACACTGAAGCTTTCTTT
CDR3: CASSWDGGNTEAFF

J: TRBJ2-1
D: NA
size: NA
V: TRBV20-1
DNA: TGCAGTGCTAGCAGCGATGAGCAGTTCTTC
CDR3: CSASSDEQFF

J: TRBJ2-1
D: TRBD2
size: once
V: TRBV18
DNA: TGTGCCAGCTCACCGGAAGGACTAGCGGGAGGTACTGAGCAGTTCTTC
CDR3: CASSPEGLAGGTEQFF

J: TRBJ2-7
D: NA
size: NA
V: TRBV5-3
DNA: TGTGCCAGAAGCCGAACGGAGGCGGGCCAGCCCTACGAGCAGTACTTC
CDR3: CARSRTEAGQPYEQYF

J: TRBJ2-5
D: NA
size: NA
V: TRBV5-1
DNA: TGCGCCAGCAGCATCGGGGGCGTGAAAGAGACCCAGTACTTC
CDR3: CASSIGGVKETQYF

J: TRBJ1-4
D: TRBD1
size: NA
V: TRBV2
DNA: TGTGCCAGCAGGTGCCAGACAGGGGCGACAACTAATGAAAAACTGTTTTTT
CDR3: CASRCQTGATTNEKLFF

J: TRBJ2-7
D: NA
size: NA
V: TRBV5-1
DNA: TGCGCCAGCAGCCCCGGACAGATGGGCTCCTACGAGCAGTACTTC
CDR3: CASSPGQMGSYEQYF